A single TCR beta chain is shown here with its context. No antigen is known for it. The data stem from a study of cytomegalovirus exposure and HLA in healthy donors. General study points: HLA alleles were associated with around 17,000 TCR beta sequences in a later analysis at 0.05 false discovery rate. The authors reported that TCR beta sequences could predict HLA-A and HLA-B alleles. These predictions were accurate for most subjects in the first cohort. Immune exposure information comprised only CMV serostatus. A later analysis appeared to link common viral pathogens to several of the most significant clusters.

CDR3 length: 16 amino acids. V was clipped by 4 bases and J by 6 bases; unmatched bases: 11. Germline V lookup: CDR1 SGHRS, CDR2 YFSETQ. PCR used 60 Vbeta primers and 13 Jbeta primers. The table came from immunoSEQ multiplex PCR; TCRdb's copy has only in-frame clones and leaves some out. The sample's table shows 130,000 or so clones. What was sequenced was PBMCs. The TCR sequence derives from a man aged 18 to 35 in good health and CMV-seronegative. The chain links TRBV5-1 to TRBJ2-2, with 8 bases matching TRBD2. The CDR3 sequence is CASSPGGAGAAGELFF. The CDR3 bases are TGCGCCAGCAGCCCCGGGGGGGCGGGCGCAGCCGGGGAGCTGTTTTTT. Variable domain in full (rest from reference TRBV5-1 and TRBJ2-2): KAGVTQTPRYLIKTRGQQVTLSCSPISGHRSVSWYQQTPGQGLQFLFEYFSETQRNKGNFPGRFSGRQFSNSRSEMNVSTLELGDSALYLCASSPGGAGAAGELFFGEGSRLTVL.